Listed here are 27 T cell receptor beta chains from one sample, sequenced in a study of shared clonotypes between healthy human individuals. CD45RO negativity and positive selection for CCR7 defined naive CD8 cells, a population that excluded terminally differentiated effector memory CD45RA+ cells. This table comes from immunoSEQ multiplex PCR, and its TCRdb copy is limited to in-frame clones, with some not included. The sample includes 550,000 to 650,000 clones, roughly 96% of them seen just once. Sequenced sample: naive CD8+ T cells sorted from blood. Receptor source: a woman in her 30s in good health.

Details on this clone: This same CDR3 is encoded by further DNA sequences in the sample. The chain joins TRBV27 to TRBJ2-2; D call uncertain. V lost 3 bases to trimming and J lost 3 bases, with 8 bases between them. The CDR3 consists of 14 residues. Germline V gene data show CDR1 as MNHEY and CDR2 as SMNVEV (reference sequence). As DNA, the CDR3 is TGTGCCAGCAGTTTGTTTGGGGACACCGGGGAGCTGTTTTTT. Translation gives CASSLFGDTGELFF.

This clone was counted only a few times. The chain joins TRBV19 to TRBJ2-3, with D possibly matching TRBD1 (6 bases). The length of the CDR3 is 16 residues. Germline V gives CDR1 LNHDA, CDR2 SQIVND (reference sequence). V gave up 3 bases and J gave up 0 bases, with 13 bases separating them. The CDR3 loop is CASSINQGISTDTQYF. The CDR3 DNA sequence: TGTGCCAGTAGTATTAATCAGGGGATAAGCACAGATACGCAGTATTTT.

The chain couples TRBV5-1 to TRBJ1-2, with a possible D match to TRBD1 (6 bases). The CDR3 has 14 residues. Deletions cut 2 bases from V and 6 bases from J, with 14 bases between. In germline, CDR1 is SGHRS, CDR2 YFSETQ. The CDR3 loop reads CASSFSAGDHGYTF. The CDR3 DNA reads TGCGCCAGCAGCTTTTCGGCAGGGGATCATGGCTACACCTTC.

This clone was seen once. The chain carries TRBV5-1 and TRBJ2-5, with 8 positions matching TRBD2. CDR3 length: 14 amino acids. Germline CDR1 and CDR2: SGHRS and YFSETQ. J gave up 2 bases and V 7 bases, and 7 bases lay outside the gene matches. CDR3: CASRGEREQETQYF. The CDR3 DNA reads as TGCGCCAGCCGGGGCGAGCGGGAGCAAGAGACCCAGTACTTC.

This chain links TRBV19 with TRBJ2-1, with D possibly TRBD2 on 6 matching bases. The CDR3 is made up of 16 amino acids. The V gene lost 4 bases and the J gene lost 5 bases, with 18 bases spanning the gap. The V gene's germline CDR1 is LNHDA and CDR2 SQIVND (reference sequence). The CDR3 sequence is CASSNSLGEANNEQFF. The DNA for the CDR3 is TGTGCCAGTAGTAATTCGTTGGGGGAGGCTAACAATGAGCAGTTCTTC.

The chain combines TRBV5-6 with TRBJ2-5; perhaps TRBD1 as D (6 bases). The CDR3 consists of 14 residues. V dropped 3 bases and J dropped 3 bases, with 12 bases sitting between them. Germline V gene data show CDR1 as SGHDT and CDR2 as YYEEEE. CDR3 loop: CASSSGQEEETQYF. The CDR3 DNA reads TGTGCCAGCAGCTCGGGACAAGAGGAAGAGACCCAGTACTTC.

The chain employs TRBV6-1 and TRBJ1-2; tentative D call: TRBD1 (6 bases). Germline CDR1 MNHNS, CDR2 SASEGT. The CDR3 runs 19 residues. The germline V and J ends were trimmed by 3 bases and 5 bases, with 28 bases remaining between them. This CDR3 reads CASSEDTLGRGVLGYGYTF. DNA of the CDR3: TGTGCCAGCAGTGAGGACACCTTGGGCAGGGGCGTTCTGGGATATGGCTACACCTTC.

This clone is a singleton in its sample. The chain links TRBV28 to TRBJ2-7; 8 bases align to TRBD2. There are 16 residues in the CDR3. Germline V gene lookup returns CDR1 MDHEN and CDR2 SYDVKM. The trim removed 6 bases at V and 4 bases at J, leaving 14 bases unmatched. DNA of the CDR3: TGTGCCAGCAGCTTCGATAGCGGGAAAGGAGGTTACGAGCAGTACTTC. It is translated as CASSFDSGKGGYEQYF. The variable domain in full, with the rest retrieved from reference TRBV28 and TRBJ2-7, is DVKVTQSSRYLVKRTGEKVFLECVQDMDHENMFWYRQDPGLGLRLIYFSYDVKMKEKGDIPEGYSVSREKKERFSLILESASTNQTSMYLCASSFDSGKGGYEQYFGPGTRLTVT.

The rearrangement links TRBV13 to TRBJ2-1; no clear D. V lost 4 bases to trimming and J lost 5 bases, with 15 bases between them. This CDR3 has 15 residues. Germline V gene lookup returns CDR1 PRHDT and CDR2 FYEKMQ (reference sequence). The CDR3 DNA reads TGTGCCAGCAGCTCTCGGGTCCTACCCCACAATGAGCAGTTCTTC. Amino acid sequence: CASSSRVLPHNEQFF.

For the CDR3, the DNA is TGTGCCAGCAGTTTCGGGTGGACTGAAGCTTTCTTT. Protein product: CASSFGWTEAFF. The chain couples TRBV28 to TRBJ1-1; D ambiguous. The CDR3 length is 12 residues. Trimming took 3 bases from V and 5 from J, leaving 7 bases between them. Germline-derived CDR1 and CDR2 are MDHEN and SYDVKM.

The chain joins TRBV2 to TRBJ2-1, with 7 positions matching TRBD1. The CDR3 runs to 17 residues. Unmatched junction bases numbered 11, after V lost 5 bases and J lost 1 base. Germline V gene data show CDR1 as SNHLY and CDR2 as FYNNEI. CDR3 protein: CASSLDQGVGSYNEQFF. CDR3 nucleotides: TGTGCCAGCAGTCTGGACCAGGGGGTCGGGTCCTACAATGAGCAGTTCTTC.

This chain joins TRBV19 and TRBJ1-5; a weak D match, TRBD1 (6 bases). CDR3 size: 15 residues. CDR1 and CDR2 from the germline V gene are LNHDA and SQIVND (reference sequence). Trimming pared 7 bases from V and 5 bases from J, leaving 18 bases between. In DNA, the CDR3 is TGTGCCAGTAATTCTTGGGTGGGGGGCGATCAGCCCCAGCATTTT. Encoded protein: CASNSWVGGDQPQHF.

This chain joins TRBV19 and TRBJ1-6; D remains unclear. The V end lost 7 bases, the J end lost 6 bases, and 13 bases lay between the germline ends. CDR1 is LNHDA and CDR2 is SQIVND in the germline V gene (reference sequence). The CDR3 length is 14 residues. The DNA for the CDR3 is TGTGCCAGTAACGGGGAGGCCGGTAATTCACCCCTCCACTTT. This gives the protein CASNGEAGNSPLHF. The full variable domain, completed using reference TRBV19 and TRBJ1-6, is DGGITQSPKYLFRKEGQNVTLSCEQNLNHDAMYWYRQDPGQGLRLIYYSQIVNDFQKGDIAEGYSVSREKKESFPLTVTSAQKNPTAFYLCASNGEAGNSPLHFGNGTRLTVT.

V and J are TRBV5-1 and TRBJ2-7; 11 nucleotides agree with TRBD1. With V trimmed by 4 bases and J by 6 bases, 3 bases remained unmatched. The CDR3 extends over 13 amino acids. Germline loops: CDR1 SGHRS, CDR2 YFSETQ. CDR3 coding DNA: TGCGCCAGCAGCCCGGACAGGGGGCCCGAGCAGTACTTC. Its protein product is CASSPDRGPEQYF.

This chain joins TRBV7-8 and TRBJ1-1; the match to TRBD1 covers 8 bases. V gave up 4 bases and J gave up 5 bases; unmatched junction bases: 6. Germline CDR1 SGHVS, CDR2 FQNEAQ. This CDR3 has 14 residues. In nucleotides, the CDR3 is TGTGCCAGCAGCTCAAGGACAGGGTGGACTGAAGCTTTCTTT. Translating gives CASSSRTGWTEAFF. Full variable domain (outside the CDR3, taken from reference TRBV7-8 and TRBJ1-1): GAGVSQSPRYKVAKRGQDVALRCDPISGHVSLFWYQQALGQGPEFLTYFQNEAQLDKSGLPSDRFFAERPEGSVSTLKIQRTQQEDSAVYLCASSSRTGWTEAFFGQGTRLTVV.

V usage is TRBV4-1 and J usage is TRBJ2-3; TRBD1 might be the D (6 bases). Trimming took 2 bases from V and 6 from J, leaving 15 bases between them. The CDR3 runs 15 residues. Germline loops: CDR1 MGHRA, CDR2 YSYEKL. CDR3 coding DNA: TGCGCCAGCAGCCAAAACCCCTTTGGGGGCGATACGCAGTATTTT. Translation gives CASSQNPFGGDTQYF.

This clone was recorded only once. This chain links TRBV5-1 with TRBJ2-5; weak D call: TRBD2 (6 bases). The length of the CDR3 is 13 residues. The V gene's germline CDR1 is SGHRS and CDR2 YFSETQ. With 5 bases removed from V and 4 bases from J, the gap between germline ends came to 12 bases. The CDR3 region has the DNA TGCGCCAGCAGTAGCGGAATTGGAGAGACCCAGTACTTC. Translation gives CASSSGIGETQYF.

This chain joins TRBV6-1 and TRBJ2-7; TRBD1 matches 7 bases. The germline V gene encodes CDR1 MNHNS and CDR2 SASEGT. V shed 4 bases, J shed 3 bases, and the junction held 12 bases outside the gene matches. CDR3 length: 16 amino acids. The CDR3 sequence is CASSGIRLGQIYEQYF. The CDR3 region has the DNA TGTGCCAGCAGTGGGATCCGATTGGGACAGATCTACGAGCAGTACTTC.

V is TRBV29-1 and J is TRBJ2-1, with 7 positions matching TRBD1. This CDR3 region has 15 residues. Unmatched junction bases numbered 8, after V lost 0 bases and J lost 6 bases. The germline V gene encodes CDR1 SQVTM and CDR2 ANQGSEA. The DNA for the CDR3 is TGCAGCGTTGAAGATCCGACAGGGAAAGTCAATGAGCAGTTCTTC. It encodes CSVEDPTGKVNEQFF.

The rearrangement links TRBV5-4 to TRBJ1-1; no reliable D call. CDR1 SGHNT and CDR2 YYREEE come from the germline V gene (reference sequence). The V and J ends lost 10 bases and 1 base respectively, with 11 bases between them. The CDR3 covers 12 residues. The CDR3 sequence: CASLGPNTEAFF. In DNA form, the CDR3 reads TGTGCCTCACTGGGCCCGAACACTGAAGCTTTCTTT.

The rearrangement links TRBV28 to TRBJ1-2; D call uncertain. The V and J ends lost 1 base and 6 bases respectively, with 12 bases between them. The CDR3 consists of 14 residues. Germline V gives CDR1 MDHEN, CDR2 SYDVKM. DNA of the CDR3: TGTGCCAGCAGTTTATTCGGACGCGGGGATGGCTACACCTTC. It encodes CASSLFGRGDGYTF.

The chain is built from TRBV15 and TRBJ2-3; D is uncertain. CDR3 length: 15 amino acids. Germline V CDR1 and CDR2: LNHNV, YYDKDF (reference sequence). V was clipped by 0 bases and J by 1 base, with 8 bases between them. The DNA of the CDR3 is TGTGCCACCAGCAGAGATCGTGGTGGCACAGATACGCAGTATTTT. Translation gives CATSRDRGGTDTQYF.

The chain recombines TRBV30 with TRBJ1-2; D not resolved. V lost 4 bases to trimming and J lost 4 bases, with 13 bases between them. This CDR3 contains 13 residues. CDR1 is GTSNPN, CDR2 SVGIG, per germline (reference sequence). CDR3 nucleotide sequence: TGTGCCTGGACGGTGGGATCTTCCTATGGCTACACCTTC. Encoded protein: CAWTVGSSYGYTF.

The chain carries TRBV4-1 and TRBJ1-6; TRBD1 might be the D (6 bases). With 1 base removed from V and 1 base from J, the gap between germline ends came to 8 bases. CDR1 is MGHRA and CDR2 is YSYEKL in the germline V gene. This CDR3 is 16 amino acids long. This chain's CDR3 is CASSQGTGSYNSPLHF. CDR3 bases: TGCGCCAGCAGCCAAGGTACAGGGTCCTATAATTCACCCCTCCACTTT.

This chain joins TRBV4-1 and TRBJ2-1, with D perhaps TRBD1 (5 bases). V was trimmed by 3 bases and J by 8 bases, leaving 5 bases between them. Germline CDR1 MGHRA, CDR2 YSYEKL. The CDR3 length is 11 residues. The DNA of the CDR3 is TGCGCCAGCAGCCAGGGGCATGAGCAGTTCTTC. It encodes CASSQGHEQFF.

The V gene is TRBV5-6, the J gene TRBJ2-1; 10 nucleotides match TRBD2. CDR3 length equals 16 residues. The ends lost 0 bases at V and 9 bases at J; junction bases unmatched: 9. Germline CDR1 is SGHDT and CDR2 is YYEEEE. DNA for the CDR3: TGTGCCAGCAGCTTGGCCGCTAGCGGGAGTTTAAGTGAGCAGTTCTTC. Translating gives CASSLAASGSLSEQFF.

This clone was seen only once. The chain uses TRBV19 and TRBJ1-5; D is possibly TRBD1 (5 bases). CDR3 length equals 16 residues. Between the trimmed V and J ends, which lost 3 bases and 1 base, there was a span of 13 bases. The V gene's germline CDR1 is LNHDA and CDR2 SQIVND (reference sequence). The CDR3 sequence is CASSISQGRSNQPQHF. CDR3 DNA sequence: TGTGCCAGTAGTATCTCGCAGGGTAGGAGCAATCAGCCCCAGCATTTT.